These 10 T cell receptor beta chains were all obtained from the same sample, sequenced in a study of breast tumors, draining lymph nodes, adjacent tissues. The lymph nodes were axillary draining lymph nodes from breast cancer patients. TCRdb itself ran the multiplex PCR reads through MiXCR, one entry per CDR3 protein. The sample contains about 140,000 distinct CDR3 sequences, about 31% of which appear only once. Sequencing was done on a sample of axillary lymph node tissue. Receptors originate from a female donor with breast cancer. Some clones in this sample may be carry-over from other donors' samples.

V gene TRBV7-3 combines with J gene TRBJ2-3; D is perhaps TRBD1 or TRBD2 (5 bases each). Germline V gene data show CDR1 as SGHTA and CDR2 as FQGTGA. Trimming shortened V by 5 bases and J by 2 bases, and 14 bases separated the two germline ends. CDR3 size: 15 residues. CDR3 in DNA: TGTGCCAGCAGCCAGACCTCGGGACCCACAGATACGCAGTATTTT. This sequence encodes CASSQTSGPTDTQYF.

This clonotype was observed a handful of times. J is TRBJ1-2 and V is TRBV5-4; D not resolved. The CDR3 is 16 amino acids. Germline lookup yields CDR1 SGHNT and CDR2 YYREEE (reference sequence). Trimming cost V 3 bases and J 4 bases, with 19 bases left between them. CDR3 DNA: TGTGCCAGCAGCTCAGGACGGGCCCAACTTTTCTATGGCTACACCTTC. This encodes CASSSGRAQLFYGYTF.

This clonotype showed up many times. The CDR3 spells CATSGGGDSLYF. The CDR3 nucleotides are TGTGCCACCAGCGGGGGCGGGGACAGCCTATACTTC. The chain is built from TRBV15 and TRBJ2-5, with D possibly matching TRBD1 (7 bases). Germline V gives CDR1 LNHNV, CDR2 YYDKDF (reference sequence). CDR3 length: 12 residues. The V end was cut by 5 bases, the J end by 14 bases, with 18 bases between.

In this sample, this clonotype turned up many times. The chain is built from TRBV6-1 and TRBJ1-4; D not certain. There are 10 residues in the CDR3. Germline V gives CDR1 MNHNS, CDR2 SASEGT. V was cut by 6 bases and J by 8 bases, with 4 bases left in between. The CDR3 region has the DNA TGTGCCAGCAGGCGGGAAAAACTGTTTTTT. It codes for CASRREKLFF.

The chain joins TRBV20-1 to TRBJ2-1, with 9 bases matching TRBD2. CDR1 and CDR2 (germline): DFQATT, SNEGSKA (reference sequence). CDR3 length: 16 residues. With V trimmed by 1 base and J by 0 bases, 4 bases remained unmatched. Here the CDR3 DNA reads TGCAGTGCTAGAGTAGCGGGGGCGAGCTCCTACAATGAGCAGTTCTTC. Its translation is CSARVAGASSYNEQFF.

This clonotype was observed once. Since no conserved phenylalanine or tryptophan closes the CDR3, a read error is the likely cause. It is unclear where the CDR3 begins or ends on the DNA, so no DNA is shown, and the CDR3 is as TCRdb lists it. CDR3 amino acids: CASRDSYSPLYL. The chain carries TRBV6-5 and TRBJ1-6; the DNA was not used to check the table's D call, TRBD1. The CDR3 length is 12 residues, termini included. Germline V CDR1 and CDR2: MNHEY, SVGAGI.

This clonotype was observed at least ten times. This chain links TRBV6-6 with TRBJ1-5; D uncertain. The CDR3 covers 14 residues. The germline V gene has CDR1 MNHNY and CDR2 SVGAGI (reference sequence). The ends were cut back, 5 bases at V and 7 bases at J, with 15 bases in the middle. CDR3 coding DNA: TGTGCCAGCAGTCACCCTCAATTGCGGCAGCCCCAGCATTTT. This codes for CASSHPQLRQPQHF.

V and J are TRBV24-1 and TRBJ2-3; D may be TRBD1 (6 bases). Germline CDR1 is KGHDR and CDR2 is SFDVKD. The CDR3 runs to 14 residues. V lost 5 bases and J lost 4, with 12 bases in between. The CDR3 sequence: CATSARQGPDTQYF. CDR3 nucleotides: TGTGCCACCAGTGCTAGGCAGGGGCCAGATACGCAGTATTTT.

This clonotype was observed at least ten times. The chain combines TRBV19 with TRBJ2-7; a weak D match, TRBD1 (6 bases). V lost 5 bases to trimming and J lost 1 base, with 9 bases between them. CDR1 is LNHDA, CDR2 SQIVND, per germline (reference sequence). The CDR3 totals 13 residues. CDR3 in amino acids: CASSLQGSYEQYF. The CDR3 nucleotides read TGTGCCAGTAGTTTACAGGGATCCTACGAGCAGTACTTC.

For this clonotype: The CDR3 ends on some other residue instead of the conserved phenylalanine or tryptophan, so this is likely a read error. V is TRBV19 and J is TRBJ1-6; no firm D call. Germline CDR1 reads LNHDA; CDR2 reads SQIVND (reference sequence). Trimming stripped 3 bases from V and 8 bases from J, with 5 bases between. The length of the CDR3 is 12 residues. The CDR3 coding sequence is TGTGCCAGTAGTATCCGCGATTCACCCCTCCACCTT. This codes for CASSIRDSPLHL.